This TCR beta chain was sequenced during a study of blood T cell repertoires in COVID-19. Overall study context: Collection of acute and convalescent COVID-19 samples took place in the United States, Italy and Spain. The analysed material was cDNA or gDNA that came from T cells, B-cell-depleted T cells, or PBMCs.

The repertoire was sequenced with immunoSEQ multiplex PCR; TCRdb's copy has only in-frame clones and lacks some. The sample holds 110,000 to 150,000 clones, 78% seen once. The age range of participants was about 18 to 100 years, with residence in about two dozen US areas. Donors in Cohort 3 counted as recovered after two negative PCRs, clearance, or symptom resolution. The CDR3 spans 16 residues. CDR1 MNHNS and CDR2 SASEGT come from the germline V gene. J was trimmed by 4 bases and V by 4 bases; bases with no gene match: 6. The V gene is TRBV6-1, the J gene TRBJ1-6; 8 bases are shared with TRBD1. The clonotype originates from a woman between 45 and 65 years old who had recovered from COVID-19. Sequenced: PBMCs or T cells enriched from blood (not recorded which). The CDR3 DNA reads TGTGCCAGCAGTGGGCTGGGACAGGCGTATAATTCACCCCTCCACTTT. Protein sequence: CASSGLGQAYNSPLHF.